One and the same sample provided the 7 T cell receptor beta chains below, sequenced in a study of PD-1 blockade in classical Hodgkin lymphoma. Libraries were prepared by immunoSEQ multiplex PCR; TCRdb keeps only in-frame clonotypes and omits some of them. The table lists over 20,000 clones, about 83% of them singletons. Noted time point: newly diagnosed, previously untreated cHL patient sample. After PBMCs were thawed, their CD8+ T cells were isolated by magnetic negative selection. Specimen: CD8+ T cells from blood. These receptor sequences come from a human donor with classical Hodgkin lymphoma.

The chain recombines TRBV4-2 with TRBJ1-2; D unresolved. Trimming removed 0 bases from V and 4 bases from J, with 12 bases in between. CDR1 LGHNA and CDR2 YNFKEQ come from the germline V gene. The CDR3 extends over 15 amino acids. The chain's CDR3 is CASSQDLRTGYGYTF. The CDR3 coding sequence is TGTGCCAGCAGCCAAGATCTCCGGACCGGCTATGGCTACACCTTC.

The chain has TRBV7-9 and TRBJ1-2; D remains unclear. The V end was cut by 2 bases, the J end by 6 bases, with 19 bases between. Germline V CDR1 and CDR2: SEHNR, FQNEAQ (reference sequence). This CDR3 region has 16 residues. DNA for the CDR3: TGTGCCAGCAGCTTAAGAGTTTCCGGGCCCAGCGATGGCTACACCTTC. Translation gives CASSLRVSGPSDGYTF.

The gene calls are TRBV6-6 and TRBJ2-7; TRBD2 agrees at 10 bases. Germline CDR1 reads MNHNY; CDR2 reads SVGAGI (reference sequence). CDR3 length: 14 amino acids. With 5 bases clipped from V and 3 bases from J, the junction kept 4 bases outside the gene matches. CDR3 nucleotide sequence: TGTGCCAGCAGTCCTAGCGGGAGTCTCTACGAGCAGTACTTC. It translates to CASSPSGSLYEQYF.

By share, this clone counts as medium-sized (0.01 to 0.1%). The chain recombines TRBV7-2 with TRBJ2-2; D unresolved. The germline V gene has CDR1 SGHTA and CDR2 FQGNSA. The germline V and J ends were trimmed by 1 base and 8 bases, with 5 bases remaining between them. The CDR3 totals 12 residues. CDR3 region: CASSLVLGELFF. The CDR3 coding sequence is TGTGCCAGCAGCTTAGTCTTGGGGGAGCTGTTTTTT.

V gene TRBV4-2 combines with J gene TRBJ1-1, with a weak D call TRBD1 (5 bases). Germline V gene sequence: CDR1 LGHNA, CDR2 YNFKEQ. This CDR3 region has 18 residues. V was trimmed by 0 bases and J by 5 bases, leaving 22 bases between them. The CDR3 nucleotides read TGTGCCAGCAGCCAAGATTCGCCCGGGGAAGTGGGGGGAACTGAAGCTTTCTTT. Translated, it gives CASSQDSPGEVGGTEAFF.

The count of this clone is one. The gene calls are TRBV13 and TRBJ1-3; 8 bases fit TRBD1. The germline V gene encodes CDR1 PRHDT and CDR2 FYEKMQ (reference sequence). Germline trimming cut 2 bases from V and 4 bases from J; bases unmatched to any gene: 7. This CDR3 spans 16 amino acids. CDR3 nucleotides: TGTGCCAGCAGCTTACAGGGGGCCGCCCGGGGAAACACCATATATTTT. It codes for CASSLQGAARGNTIYF.

The chain couples TRBV7-7 to TRBJ2-7; D call uncertain. V lost 2 bases and J 5 bases, leaving 10 bases between the germline ends. There are 13 residues in the CDR3. Germline V lookup: CDR1 SSHAT, CDR2 FNYEAQ (reference sequence). The CDR3 nucleotides are TGTGCCAGCAGCTTATACGAGGCGGACGAGCAGTACTTC. Translating it yields CASSLYEADEQYF.